These T cell receptor beta chains were read from a single sample in a study of T cells in Graves' hyperthyroidism and ophthalmopathy. MiXCR was run by TCRdb on the multiplex PCR reads, yielding one entry per CDR3 protein. Of some 440,000 distinct CDR3 sequences in the sample, roughly 14% were seen once. Sequences were obtained from blood. The receptors come from a woman under 30 with Graves' hyperthyroidism. Each CDR3 is given with its conserved first and last residue. Each record gives: clone size, D gene, V gene, J gene, CDR3 protein, CDR3 DNA. A D gene is named only where the DNA matches it firmly. Clone sizes are given selectively: once, few, many, or a class where the clone is expanded.

clone size: few; D gene: TRBD2; V gene: TRBV4-1; J gene: TRBJ2-1; CDR3 protein: CASSQLLAGPYNEQFF; CDR3 DNA: TGCGCCAGCAGCCAACTACTAGCGGGCCCCTACAATGAGCAGTTCTTC
clone size: many; D gene: TRBD2; V gene: TRBV7-2; J gene: TRBJ2-3; CDR3 protein: CASSWGLAVTDTQYF; CDR3 DNA: TGTGCCAGCAGCTGGGGACTAGCGGTGACAGATACGCAGTATTTT
clone size: .; D gene: .; V gene: TRBV20-1; J gene: TRBJ1-5; CDR3 protein: CSARVLGRGYSNQPQHF; CDR3 DNA: TGCAGTGCTAGAGTGTTGGGGAGGGGCTATAGCAATCAGCCCCAGCATTTT
clone size: many; D gene: TRBD2; V gene: TRBV6-5; J gene: TRBJ2-7; CDR3 protein: CASNKPSGASYEQYF; CDR3 DNA: TGTGCCAGCAACAAACCTAGCGGGGCCTCCTACGAGCAGTACTTC
clone size: many; D gene: TRBD1; V gene: TRBV12-3/TRBV12-4; J gene: TRBJ1-6; CDR3 protein: CASSLGTGASSYNSPLHF; CDR3 DNA: TGTGCCAGCAGTTTGGGGACAGGGGCTTCCTCCTATAATTCACCCCTCCACTTT
clone size: .; D gene: TRBD2; V gene: TRBV9; J gene: TRBJ2-3; CDR3 protein: CASSVGGRLGDTQYF; CDR3 DNA: TGTGCCAGCAGCGTGGGCGGGAGGTTGGGAGATACGCAGTATTTT
clone size: few; D gene: .; V gene: TRBV4-2; J gene: TRBJ1-5; CDR3 protein: CASSRTGDTNQPQHF; CDR3 DNA: TGTGCCAGCAGCCGAACCGGGGACACGAATCAGCCCCAGCATTTT
clone size: many; D gene: .; V gene: TRBV5-1; J gene: TRBJ1-1; CDR3 protein: CASSLGGSDTEAFF; CDR3 DNA: TGCGCCAGCAGCTTAGGGGGATCCGACACTGAAGCTTTCTTT
clone size: many; D gene: TRBD2; V gene: TRBV28; J gene: TRBJ2-1; CDR3 protein: CASGTSGGSNEQFF; CDR3 DNA: TGTGCCAGCGGGACTAGCGGGGGGTCAAATGAGCAGTTCTTC
clone size: many; D gene: .; V gene: TRBV10-3; J gene: TRBJ2-7; CDR3 protein: CAIRQGYEQYF; CDR3 DNA: TGTGCCATCAGACAGGGTTACGAGCAGTACTTC
clone size: many; D gene: TRBD1; V gene: TRBV12-3/TRBV12-4; J gene: TRBJ1-2; CDR3 protein: CASSRGTAYGYTF; CDR3 DNA: TGTGCCAGCAGCCGCGGGACAGCCTATGGCTACACCTTC
clone size: many; D gene: .; V gene: TRBV7-2; J gene: TRBJ2-7; CDR3 protein: CASSLQGSEQYF; CDR3 DNA: TGTGCCAGCAGCTTACAGGGTAGCGAGCAGTACTTC
clone size: .; D gene: TRBD1; V gene: TRBV20-1; J gene: TRBJ2-7; CDR3 protein: CSANSGTGNEQYF; CDR3 DNA: TGCAGTGCTAACTCCGGGACAGGCAACGAGCAGTACTTC
clone size: many; D gene: TRBD1; V gene: TRBV6-1; J gene: TRBJ2-6; CDR3 protein: CASRMTGVVAGANVLTF; CDR3 DNA: TGTGCCAGCAGAATGACAGGGGTGGTGGCTGGGGCCAACGTCCTGACTTTC
clone size: many; D gene: .; V gene: TRBV6-1; J gene: TRBJ1-2; CDR3 protein: CASSLGHSANYGYTF; CDR3 DNA: TGTGCCAGCAGTCTGGGGCACTCCGCTAACTATGGCTACACCTTC
clone size: .; D gene: .; V gene: TRBV7-9; J gene: TRBJ2-7; CDR3 protein: CASSYVRDNSYEQYF; CDR3 DNA: TGTGCCAGCAGCTACGTCCGGGACAACTCCTACGAGCAGTACTTC
clone size: many; D gene: TRBD1; V gene: TRBV25-1; J gene: TRBJ2-7; CDR3 protein: CASRPGTAYEQYF; CDR3 DNA: TGTGCCAGCCGCCCCGGGACAGCCTACGAGCAGTACTTC
clone size: .; D gene: TRBD1; V gene: TRBV19; J gene: TRBJ1-5; CDR3 protein: CASSATGANQPQHF; CDR3 DNA: TGTGCCAGTAGTGCGACAGGGGCCAATCAGCCCCAGCATTTT
clone size: few; D gene: .; V gene: TRBV5-1; J gene: TRBJ2-2; CDR3 protein: CASSLDPGLANIAGELFF; CDR3 DNA: TGCGCCAGCAGCTTGGACCCCGGACTGGCGAATATCGCCGGGGAGCTGTTTTTT
clone size: .; D gene: .; V gene: TRBV12-3/TRBV12-4; J gene: TRBJ2-5; CDR3 protein: CASSPRTIGETQYF; CDR3 DNA: TGTGCCAGCAGTCCAAGGACTATCGGAGAGACCCAGTACTTC
clone size: many; D gene: TRBD1; V gene: TRBV6-1; J gene: TRBJ1-2; CDR3 protein: CASRSGTDFLYGYTF; CDR3 DNA: TGTGCCAGCAGATCCGGGACAGATTTTCTTTATGGCTACACCTTC
clone size: many; D gene: .; V gene: TRBV5-1; J gene: TRBJ2-3; CDR3 protein: CATSGWITDTQYF; CDR3 DNA: TGCGCCACCTCGGGGTGGATCACAGATACGCAGTATTTT
clone size: many; D gene: TRBD2; V gene: TRBV9; J gene: TRBJ2-1; CDR3 protein: CASSARLAGEVEQFF; CDR3 DNA: TGTGCCAGCAGCGCCCGACTAGCGGGGGAGGTTGAGCAGTTCTTC
clone size: many; D gene: TRBD1; V gene: TRBV7-9; J gene: TRBJ1-4; CDR3 protein: CASSTRQGAGNEKLFF; CDR3 DNA: TGTGCCAGCAGCACCCGACAGGGGGCGGGTAATGAAAAACTGTTTTTT
clone size: many; D gene: TRBD2; V gene: TRBV11-3; J gene: TRBJ2-7; CDR3 protein: CASSLGLLVGRDEQYF; CDR3 DNA: TGTGCCAGCAGCTTAGGTTTACTAGTCGGGAGGGACGAGCAGTACTTC